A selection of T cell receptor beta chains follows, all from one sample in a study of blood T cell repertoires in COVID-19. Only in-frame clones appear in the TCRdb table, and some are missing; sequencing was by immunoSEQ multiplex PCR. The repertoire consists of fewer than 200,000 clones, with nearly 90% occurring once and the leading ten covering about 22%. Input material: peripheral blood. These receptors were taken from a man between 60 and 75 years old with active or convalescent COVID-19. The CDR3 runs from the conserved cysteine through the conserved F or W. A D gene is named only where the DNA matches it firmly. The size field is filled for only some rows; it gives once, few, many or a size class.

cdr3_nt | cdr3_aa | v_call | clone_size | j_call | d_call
TGCGCCAGCAGCATATCCGGGACTGAAGAGACCCAGTACTTC | CASSISGTEETQYF | TRBV5-1 | - | TRBJ2-5 | -
TGTGCCAGCAGCGTAGGCGGGGGGGCCGGAGAAAAACTGTTTTTT | CASSVGGGAGEKLFF | TRBV9 | - | TRBJ1-4 | -
TGTGCCAGCAGCCAAGATAGTGTGCGAGGAGCTAACTATGGCTACACCTTC | CASSQDSVRGANYGYTF | TRBV4-2 | - | TRBJ1-2 | -
TGTGCCACCCGGACAGAGCCCTACGAGCAGTACTTC | CATRTEPYEQYF | TRBV10-3 | - | TRBJ2-7 | -
TGTGCCAGCAGCTCCTCCCCTCTCGGTCTACTGTTTTTT | CASSSSPLGLLFF | TRBV11-2 | - | TRBJ1-4 | -
TGTGCCAGCAGTACGAGGGAGACCCAGTACTTC | CASSTRETQYF | TRBV11-1 | once | TRBJ2-5 | -
TGCGCCAGCTCCCCCTCGAGCGAAGACTATGGCTACACCTTC | CASSPSSEDYGYTF | TRBV5-1 | - | TRBJ1-2 | -
TGTGCCAGCAGCAACCCAGATAGCGGGGGGGCCCAGCTCTTC | CASSNPDSGGAQLF | TRBV2 | - | TRBJ2-1 | TRBD2
TGTGCCAGCAGGCATTGGTACGGGACAGGAGGGAATGGCTACACCTTC | CASRHWYGTGGNGYTF | TRBV3-1/TRBV3-2 | - | TRBJ1-2 | TRBD1
TGTGCCAGCAGCTTAGGGGTTGGAGGGGATCAGCCCCAGCATTTT | CASSLGVGGDQPQHF | TRBV7-9 | - | TRBJ1-5 | -
TGCAGCGTGCTTGTCTCGAGCTCCTACAATGAGCAGTTCTTC | CSVLVSSSYNEQFF | TRBV29-1 | - | TRBJ2-1 | -
TGTGCCAGCAGCCCCCCGGGGGGGAGTCTCGAGCAGTACTTC | CASSPPGGSLEQYF | TRBV7-2 | - | TRBJ2-7 | TRBD2
TGCGCCAGCACCCCCGTCCCGACAGGGAATTATGGCTACACCTTC | CASTPVPTGNYGYTF | TRBV5-1 | - | TRBJ1-2 | TRBD1
TGTGCCAGCAGTTACGATGGGGCCGGGCAGCCCCAGCATTTT | CASSYDGAGQPQHF | TRBV6-6 | - | TRBJ1-5 | -
TGCAGCGACGATGGGGCAGGGGGCTGGACTGAAGCTTTCTTT | CSDDGAGGWTEAFF | TRBV29-1 | - | TRBJ1-1 | TRBD1
TGCAGCGTCTCCCGGGACACTACCTACGAGCAGTACTTC | CSVSRDTTYEQYF | TRBV29-1 | - | TRBJ2-7 | -
TGTGCCAGCAGTGGGCAGGGGACCTTTTCACCCCTCCACTTT | CASSGQGTFSPLHF | TRBV7-9 | - | TRBJ1-6 | -
TGTGCCAGCAGTGAATATGACACAGGCGTCGATGGCTACACCTTC | CASSEYDTGVDGYTF | TRBV25-1 | - | TRBJ1-2 | -
TGTGCCAGCAGTTACTCCCGACGGGGGATGGAGACCCAGTACTTC | CASSYSRRGMETQYF | TRBV6-5 | - | TRBJ2-5 | -
TGTGCCACCAGCAGAGAACGGGATCTCTCTGGAAACACCATATATTTT | CATSRERDLSGNTIYF | TRBV15 | - | TRBJ1-3 | -
TGTGCCAGCAGTTATCGTGAAGCTTTCTTT | CASSYREAFF | TRBV2 | few | TRBJ1-1 | -
TGTGCCAGCAGCTTGGGAGGGGGTTACAATCAGCCCCAGCATTTT | CASSLGGGYNQPQHF | TRBV7-9 | - | TRBJ1-5 | -
TGTGCCAGCAGCTTATCGCAGGGAGGCTACACCTTC | CASSLSQGGYTF | TRBV11-2 | - | TRBJ1-2 | -
TGTGCCAGCGAACCCTGGACAGGAAGAAATCAGCCCCAGCATTTT | CASEPWTGRNQPQHF | TRBV14 | - | TRBJ1-5 | TRBD1
TGTGCCAGCAGTGGGGGACAGGGCTATAATTCACCCCTCCACTTT | CASSGGQGYNSPLHF | TRBV2 | - | TRBJ1-6 | TRBD1
TGTGCCAGCAGTGAGGGACTATCCAAAGAGACCCAGTACTTC | CASSEGLSKETQYF | TRBV9 | - | TRBJ2-5 | TRBD2
TGTGCCAGCAGCCCAACGAGGACAACGAACACTGAAGCTTTCTTT | CASSPTRTTNTEAFF | TRBV16 | - | TRBJ1-1 | -
TGTGCCATCTCAGGGTTCTACGAGCAGTACTTC | CAISGFYEQYF | TRBV19 | - | TRBJ2-7 | -
TGTGCCAGCACCTCGGGGGGGGATGGCTACACCTTC | CASTSGGDGYTF | TRBV7-9 | - | TRBJ1-2 | -
TGTGCCAGCAGGTTTGGCGATACCAGCGCTGGGGAGACCCAGTACTTC | CASRFGDTSAGETQYF | TRBV2 | - | TRBJ2-5 | -
TGTGCCAGCTCACCGGCGGGGTACGAGAGCTCTGGGGCCAACGTCCTGACTTTC | CASSPAGYESSGANVLTF | TRBV18 | once | TRBJ2-6 | -
TGTGCCAGCAGCTTGGCCGGGGTTACTGAGCAGTTCTTC | CASSLAGVTEQFF | TRBV5-5 | - | TRBJ2-1 | -
TGCGCCAGCAGCAGTACAGGGATGAAATACAATGAGCAGTTCTTC | CASSSTGMKYNEQFF | TRBV5-1 | - | TRBJ2-1 | -
TGTGCCAGCAGCCAAGCCGGGGGTCGACACTACAATGAGCAGTTCTTC | CASSQAGGRHYNEQFF | TRBV3-1/TRBV3-2 | - | TRBJ2-1 | -
TGTGCCAGCAGCTTTGGCAGGGCAGAGACCCAGTACTTC | CASSFGRAETQYF | TRBV11-1 | - | TRBJ2-5 | -
TGTGCCAGCAGCTCCTTAACTAGCGCAGATACGCAGTATTTT | CASSSLTSADTQYF | TRBV7-2 | - | TRBJ2-3 | TRBD2
TGTGCCAGCAGTTACACAGGAGATTGGGAGCAGTACTTC | CASSYTGDWEQYF | TRBV6-5 | - | TRBJ2-7 | -
TGCAGTGCTAGTGGGACTAGTTGGTTCAATGAGCAGTTCTTC | CSASGTSWFNEQFF | TRBV20-1 | once | TRBJ2-1 | TRBD2
TGTGCTACGGGTCAGGGAAACACTGAAGCTTTCTTT | CATGQGNTEAFF | TRBV12-5 | once | TRBJ1-1 | -
TGTGCCAGCACATTTCAGGGGTCGGGTAACTATGGCTACACCTTC | CASTFQGSGNYGYTF | TRBV9 | few | TRBJ1-2 | -
TGTGCCAGCAGCCCCACAGTTAACTATGGCTACACCTTC | CASSPTVNYGYTF | TRBV5-4 | - | TRBJ1-2 | -
TGTGCCAGCAGCTTAGTCGCGCCCCCCAATGAGCAGTTCTTC | CASSLVAPPNEQFF | TRBV7-2 | - | TRBJ2-1 | -
TGCGCCAGCAGCTATGGACAGGGGACTTATGGCTACACCTTC | CASSYGQGTYGYTF | TRBV5-1 | - | TRBJ1-2 | TRBD1
TGTGCTAGTGGTTTGGAAACAGGCTATAATTCACCCCTCCACTTT | CASGLETGYNSPLHF | TRBV12-5 | - | TRBJ1-6 | -
TGTGCTAGTGGTTTGGGGACAGGGGTCGGGGGAAACACTGAAGCTTTCTTT | CASGLGTGVGGNTEAFF | TRBV12-5 | - | TRBJ1-1 | TRBD1
TGTGCCAGCGTCCGGGAGAGCCATCAGCCCCAGCATTTT | CASVRESHQPQHF | TRBV6-6 | few | TRBJ1-5 | -
TGCAGCGTTGGACAGGGTATTACAAATGAGCAGTTCTTC | CSVGQGITNEQFF | TRBV29-1 | once | TRBJ2-1 | TRBD1
TGTGCCAGCAGTACTGGGACAGTAGCTGGAAACACCATATATTTT | CASSTGTVAGNTIYF | TRBV6-5 | - | TRBJ1-3 | TRBD1
TGTGCCAGTAGTATAGGCACCAGTCCGGGCTACACCTTC | CASSIGTSPGYTF | TRBV19 | - | TRBJ1-2 | -
TGCGCCAGCAGCCCGCGAGAGGGACAGGGATATGGCTACACCTTC | CASSPREGQGYGYTF | TRBV5-1 | once | TRBJ1-2 | TRBD1
TGTGCCAGCAGTTCCCTCGGGGCGGGACAGGCAACTAATGAAAAACTGTTTTTT | CASSSLGAGQATNEKLFF | TRBV27 | - | TRBJ1-4 | TRBD1
TGTGCCATCGCCCAGGGATTGGGCTCCGTATCGGGGGAGCTGTTTTTT | CAIAQGLGSVSGELFF | TRBV2 | - | TRBJ2-2 | -
TGCGCCAGCAGCGGAGGGACAGGAAACACTGAAGCTTTCTTT | CASSGGTGNTEAFF | TRBV5-1 | - | TRBJ1-1 | TRBD1
TGTGCCAGTAGTATAAATAGCCTACAAATCGGCGGCTACACCTTC | CASSINSLQIGGYTF | TRBV19 | few | TRBJ1-2 | -
TGTGCCAGCAGCTGGGTCAGGGAAGGCGAGCAGTACTTC | CASSWVREGEQYF | TRBV5-4 | - | TRBJ2-7 | -
TGCAGTGCGAGTAGGGGTCCGGGACAGGGGGCAGATACGCAGTATTTT | CSASRGPGQGADTQYF | TRBV20-1 | - | TRBJ2-3 | TRBD1